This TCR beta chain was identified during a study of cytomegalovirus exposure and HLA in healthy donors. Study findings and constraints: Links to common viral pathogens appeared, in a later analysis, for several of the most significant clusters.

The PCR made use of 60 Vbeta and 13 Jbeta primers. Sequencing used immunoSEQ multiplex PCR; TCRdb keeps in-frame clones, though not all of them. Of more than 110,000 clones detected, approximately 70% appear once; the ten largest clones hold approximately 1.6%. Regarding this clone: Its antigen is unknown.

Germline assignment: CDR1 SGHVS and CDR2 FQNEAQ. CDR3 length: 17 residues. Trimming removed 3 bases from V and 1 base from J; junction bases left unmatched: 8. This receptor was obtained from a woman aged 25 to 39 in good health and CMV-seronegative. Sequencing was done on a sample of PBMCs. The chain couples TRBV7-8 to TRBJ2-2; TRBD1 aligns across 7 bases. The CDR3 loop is CASSFAPRTGNTGELFF. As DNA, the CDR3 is TGTGCCAGCAGCTTCGCTCCTAGGACAGGGAACACCGGGGAGCTGTTTTTT.